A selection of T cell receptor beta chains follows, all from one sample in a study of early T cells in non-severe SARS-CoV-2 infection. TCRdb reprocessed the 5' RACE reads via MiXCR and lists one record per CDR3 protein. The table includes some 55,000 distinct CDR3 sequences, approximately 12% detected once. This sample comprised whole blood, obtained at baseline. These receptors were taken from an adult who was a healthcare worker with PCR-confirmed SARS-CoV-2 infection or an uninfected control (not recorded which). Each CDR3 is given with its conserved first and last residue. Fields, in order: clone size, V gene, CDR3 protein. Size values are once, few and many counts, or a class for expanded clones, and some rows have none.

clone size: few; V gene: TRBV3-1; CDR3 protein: CASSQRGPNEKLFF
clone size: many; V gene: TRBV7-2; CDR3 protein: CASTRDRTGNTIYF
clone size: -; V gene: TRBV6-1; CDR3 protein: CASRTSGTSATLSNQPQHF
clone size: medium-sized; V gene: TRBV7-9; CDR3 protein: CASSLAGTPGGEAFF
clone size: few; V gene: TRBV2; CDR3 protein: CASSDVGNIQYF
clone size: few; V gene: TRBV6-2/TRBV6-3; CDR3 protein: CASSDDLNLFF
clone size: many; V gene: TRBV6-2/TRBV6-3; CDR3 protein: CASSPTGTSGGYYEQYF
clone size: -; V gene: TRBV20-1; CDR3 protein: CSALRNHNEQFF
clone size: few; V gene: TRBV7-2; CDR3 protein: CASSLPGAVEAFF
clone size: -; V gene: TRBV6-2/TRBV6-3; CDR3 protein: CASSYGGTNTEAFF
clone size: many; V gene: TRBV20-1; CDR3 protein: CSATIAGPSYEQYF
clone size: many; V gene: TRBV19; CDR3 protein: CASRETGSDYGYTF
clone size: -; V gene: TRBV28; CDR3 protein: CASRPPLGRRPEAFF
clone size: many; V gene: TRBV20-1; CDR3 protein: CSARPGRGRTYEQYF
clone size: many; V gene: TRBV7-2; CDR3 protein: CASSSWTSEANEQFF
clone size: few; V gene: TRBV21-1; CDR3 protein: CASTTQGAQETQYF
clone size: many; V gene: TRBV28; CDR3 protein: CASLIGGDNSPLHF
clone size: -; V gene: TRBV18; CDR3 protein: CASSPPAADEAFF
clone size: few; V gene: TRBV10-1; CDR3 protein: CASSRLGGPSTYNEQFF
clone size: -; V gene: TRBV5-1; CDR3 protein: CASSIRTYAGTGGARTEAFF
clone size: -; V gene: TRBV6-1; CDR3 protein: CASSEMGTYGYTF
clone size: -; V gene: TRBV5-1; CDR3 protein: CASSLVQGWYYEQYF
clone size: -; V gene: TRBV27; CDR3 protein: CASGNKQANTEAFF
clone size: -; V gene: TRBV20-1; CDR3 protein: CSARDRDTQYF
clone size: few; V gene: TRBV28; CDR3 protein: CASSFSGEETQYF
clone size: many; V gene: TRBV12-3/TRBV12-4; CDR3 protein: CASRGRYEKLFF
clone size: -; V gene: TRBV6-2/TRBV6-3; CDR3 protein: CASSQTVQQETQYF
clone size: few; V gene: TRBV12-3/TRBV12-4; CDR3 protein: CASSSGSSNQPQHF
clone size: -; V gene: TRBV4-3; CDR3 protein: CASSQVAGELFF
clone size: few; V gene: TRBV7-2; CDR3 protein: CASSLLTGSYNSPLHF
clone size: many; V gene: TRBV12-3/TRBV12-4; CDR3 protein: CASRGQGLEKLFF
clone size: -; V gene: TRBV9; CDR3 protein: CASSVGPTSGRETQYF
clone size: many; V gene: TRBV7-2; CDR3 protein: CASSLTGGSYNEQFF
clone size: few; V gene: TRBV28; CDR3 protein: CASSFGWTDEYF
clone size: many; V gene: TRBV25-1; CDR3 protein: CASSAGDGFGSYTF
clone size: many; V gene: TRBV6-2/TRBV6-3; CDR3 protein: CASSPGFTPLHF
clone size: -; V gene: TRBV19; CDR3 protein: CASSIGQLHYEQYF
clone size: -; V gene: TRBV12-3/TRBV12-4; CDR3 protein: CASTYRGEAYGYTF
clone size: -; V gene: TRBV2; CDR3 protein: CASSERGLGNQPQHF
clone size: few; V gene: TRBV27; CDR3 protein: CASRASAPGPISSYEQYF
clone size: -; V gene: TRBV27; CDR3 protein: CASSPPGQGAEAFF
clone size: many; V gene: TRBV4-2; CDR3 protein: CASSLTSTDTQYF
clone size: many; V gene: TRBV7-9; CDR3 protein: CASSYGQGNGYTF
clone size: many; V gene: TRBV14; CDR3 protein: CASSQISGRDNEQFF
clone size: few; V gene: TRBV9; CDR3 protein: CASSVDPSTDTQYF
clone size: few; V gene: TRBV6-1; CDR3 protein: CASSESYRGASNQPQHF
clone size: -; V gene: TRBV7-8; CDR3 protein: CASSREYTGELFF
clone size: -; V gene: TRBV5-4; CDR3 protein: CASSPVGVNEQFF
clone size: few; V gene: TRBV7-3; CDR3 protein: CASSLRSRTNSYEQYF
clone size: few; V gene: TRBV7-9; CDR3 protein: CASSRDRFDRAGNQPQHF
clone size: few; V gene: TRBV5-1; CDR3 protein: CASSLGGRGNTEAFF
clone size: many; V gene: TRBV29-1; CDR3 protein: CSVDPAESTDTQYF
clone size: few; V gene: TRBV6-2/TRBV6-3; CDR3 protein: CASSPPWGELFF